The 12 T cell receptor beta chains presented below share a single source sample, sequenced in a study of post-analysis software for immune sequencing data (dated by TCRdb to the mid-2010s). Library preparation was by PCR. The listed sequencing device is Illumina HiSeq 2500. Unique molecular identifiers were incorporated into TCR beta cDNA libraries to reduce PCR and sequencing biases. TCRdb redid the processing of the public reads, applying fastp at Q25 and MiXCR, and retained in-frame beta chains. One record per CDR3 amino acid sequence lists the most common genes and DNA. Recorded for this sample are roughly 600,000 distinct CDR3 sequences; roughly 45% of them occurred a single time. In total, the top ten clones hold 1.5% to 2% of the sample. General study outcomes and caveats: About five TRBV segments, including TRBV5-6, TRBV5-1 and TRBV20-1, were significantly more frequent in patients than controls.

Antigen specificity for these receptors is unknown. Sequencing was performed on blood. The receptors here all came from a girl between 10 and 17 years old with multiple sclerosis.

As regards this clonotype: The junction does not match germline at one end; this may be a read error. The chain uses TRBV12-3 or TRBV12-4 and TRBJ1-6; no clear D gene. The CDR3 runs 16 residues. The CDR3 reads CAGSFRRVDFNSPLHF. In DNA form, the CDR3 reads TGTGCCGGCAGTTTTAGGCGAGTTGACTTTAATTCACCCCTCCACTTT.

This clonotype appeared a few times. The CDR3 spells CASSLLMQGKQFF. The CDR3 DNA follows: TGTGCCAGCAGCTTACTGATGCAGGGAAAGCAGTTCTTC. V and J are TRBV7-6 and TRBJ2-1; a possible D gene is TRBD1 (5 bases). There are 13 residues in the CDR3. Per the germline V gene, CDR1 is SGHVS and CDR2 is FNYEAQ. Deletions cut 2 bases from V and 11 bases from J, with 13 bases between.

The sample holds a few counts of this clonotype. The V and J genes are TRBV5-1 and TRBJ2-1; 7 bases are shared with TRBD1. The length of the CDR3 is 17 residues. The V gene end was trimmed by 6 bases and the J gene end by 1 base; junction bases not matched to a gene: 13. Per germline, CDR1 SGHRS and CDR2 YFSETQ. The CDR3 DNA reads TGCGCCAGCAAACTTCAAGGGGGCGCGGCATCCTACAATGAGCAGTTCTTC. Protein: CASKLQGGAASYNEQFF.

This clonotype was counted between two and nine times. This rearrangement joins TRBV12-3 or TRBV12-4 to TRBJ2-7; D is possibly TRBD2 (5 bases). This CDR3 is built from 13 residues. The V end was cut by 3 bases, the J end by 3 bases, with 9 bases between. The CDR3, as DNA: TGTGCCAGCAGTTTCGGGGATAACTACGAGCAGTACTTC. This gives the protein CASSFGDNYEQYF.

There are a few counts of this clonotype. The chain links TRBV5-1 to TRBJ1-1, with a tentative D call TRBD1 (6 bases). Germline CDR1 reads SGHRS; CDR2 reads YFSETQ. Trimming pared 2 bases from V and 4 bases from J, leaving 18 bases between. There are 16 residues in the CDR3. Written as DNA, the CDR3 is TGCGCCAGCAGCTTATACTCCGGGACACAACTCACTGAAGCTTTCTTT. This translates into CASSLYSGTQLTEAFF.

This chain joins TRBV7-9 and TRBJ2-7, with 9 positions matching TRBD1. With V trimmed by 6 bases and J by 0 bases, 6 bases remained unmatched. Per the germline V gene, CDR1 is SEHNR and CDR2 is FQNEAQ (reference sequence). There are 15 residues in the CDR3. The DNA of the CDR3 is TGTGCCAGCAGACGGGACAGGGCTAGCTCCTACGAGCAGTACTTC. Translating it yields CASRRDRASSYEQYF.

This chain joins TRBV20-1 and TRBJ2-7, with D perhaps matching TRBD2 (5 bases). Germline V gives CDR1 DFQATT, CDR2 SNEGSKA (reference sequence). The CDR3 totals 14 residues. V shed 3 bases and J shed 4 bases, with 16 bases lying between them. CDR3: CSARELSGSYEQYF. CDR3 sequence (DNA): TGCAGTGCTAGGGAGCTGTCGGGGTCGTACGAGCAGTACTTC.

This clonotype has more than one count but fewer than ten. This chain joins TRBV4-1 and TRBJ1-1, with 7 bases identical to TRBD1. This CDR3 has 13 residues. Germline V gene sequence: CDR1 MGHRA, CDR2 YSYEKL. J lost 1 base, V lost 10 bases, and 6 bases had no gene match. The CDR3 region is CATTGQTNTEAFF. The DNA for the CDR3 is TGCGCCACTACGGGACAGACGAACACTGAAGCTTTCTTT.

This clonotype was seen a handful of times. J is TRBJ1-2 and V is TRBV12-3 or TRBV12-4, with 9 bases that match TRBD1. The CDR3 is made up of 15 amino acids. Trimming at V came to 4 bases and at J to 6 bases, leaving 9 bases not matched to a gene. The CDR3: CASSSLLDRGDGYTF. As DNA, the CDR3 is TGTGCCAGCAGTTCCCTCTTGGACAGGGGAGATGGCTACACCTTC.

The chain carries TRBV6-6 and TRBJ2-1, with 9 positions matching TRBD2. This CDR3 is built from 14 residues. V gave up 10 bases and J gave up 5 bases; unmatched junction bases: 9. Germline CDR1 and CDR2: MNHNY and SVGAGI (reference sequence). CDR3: CAIGWTSENNEQFF. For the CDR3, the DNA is TGTGCCATTGGCTGGACTAGCGAGAACAATGAGCAGTTCTTC.

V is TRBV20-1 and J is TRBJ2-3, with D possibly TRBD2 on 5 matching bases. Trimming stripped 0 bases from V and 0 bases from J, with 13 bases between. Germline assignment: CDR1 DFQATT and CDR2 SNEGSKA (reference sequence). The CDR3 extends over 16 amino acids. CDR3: CSARDPRVRSTDTQYF. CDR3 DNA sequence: TGCAGTGCTAGAGATCCGCGGGTTAGGAGCACAGATACGCAGTATTTT.

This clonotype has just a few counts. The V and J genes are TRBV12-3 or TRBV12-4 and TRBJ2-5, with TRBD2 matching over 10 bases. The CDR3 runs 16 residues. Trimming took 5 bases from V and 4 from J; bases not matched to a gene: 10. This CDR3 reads CASSETGTSVGETQYF. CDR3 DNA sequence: TGTGCCAGCAGTGAGACCGGGACTAGCGTTGGAGAGACCCAGTACTTC.